This T cell receptor (beta chain) was identified during a study of shared clonotypes between healthy human individuals. About this clone itself: The antigen is not known.

CDR3 size: 19 residues. Germline CDR1 and CDR2: LGHNA and YNFKEQ. Germline trimming cut 0 bases from V and 4 bases from J; bases unmatched to any gene: 13. General study results and limits: A handful of donors showed sharing of 4.5% to 5% of naive CD4 clonotypes.

CD8 cells classed as naive were CD45RO-negative and positively selected for CCR7, excluding terminally differentiated effector memory CD45RA+ cells. Donation came from healthy HIV-negative adults that had no recent acute infections or vaccinations. An approximately 220 ng quantity of DNA, 32,000 or so T cell genomes, went into the sorted-subset replicate PCRs. Assay used: immunoSEQ multiplex PCR; TCRdb lists only in-frame clones, some missing. Found here are around 2,000,000 clones, just under 95% of them singletons; the top ten hold roughly 1.2%. V is TRBV4-2 and J is TRBJ2-5; 11 bases are shared with TRBD2. The sample taken for sequencing was naive CD8+ T cells sorted from blood. This TCR was recovered from a man between 18 and 29 years old in good health. CDR3 region: CASSQEQATSGAPGETQYF. DNA of the CDR3: TGTGCCAGCAGCCAAGAACAGGCGACTAGCGGGGCTCCAGGAGAGACCCAGTACTTC.